The 11 T cell receptor beta chains listed next were all sequenced from one sample in a study of Tregs in tolerant kidney transplant recipients. The repertoire was sequenced with immunoSEQ multiplex PCR; TCRdb's copy has only in-frame clones and lacks some. The table has about 52,000 clones, around 90% seen once. Mixed chimerism was transient after nonmyeloablative marrow transplants from related graft donors. This material consisted of CD8+ T cells from blood (PBMCs), taken 24 months after the transplant. The receptors derive from a human patient who received a combined kidney and bone marrow transplant. Some T cells may be graft donor cells.

This clone was recorded a few times. This rearrangement joins TRBV19 to TRBJ1-1; D not certain. Germline CDR1 is LNHDA and CDR2 is SQIVND (reference sequence). This CDR3 has 14 residues. V gave up 2 bases and J gave up 6 bases, with 13 bases separating them. CDR3 in amino acids: CASSIRGKGSEAFF. DNA of the CDR3: TGTGCCAGTAGTATACGAGGGAAAGGCTCTGAAGCTTTCTTT.

The chain recombines TRBV11-2 with TRBJ1-2, with D hard to call. The germline V and J ends were trimmed by 7 bases and 0 bases, with 12 bases remaining between them. The CDR3 extends over 14 amino acids. Germline V gene data show CDR1 as SGHAT and CDR2 as FQNNGV. The CDR3 protein is CASTPFGANYGYTF. The CDR3 coding sequence is TGTGCCAGCACTCCATTCGGGGCTAACTATGGCTACACCTTC.

The V call is TRBV23-1, the J call TRBJ1-2, with D perhaps TRBD1 (5 bases). TRBV23-1 is an ORF; its function is uncertain. The CDR3 runs to 12 residues. V lost 2 bases and J lost 6, with 7 bases in between. CDR3 nucleotides: TGCGCCAGCAGTCAAAAGGGGAATGGCTACACCTTC. Translation: CASSQKGNGYTF.

The V gene is TRBV19, the J gene TRBJ2-4, with TRBD2 identical over 10 bases. The germline V gene encodes CDR1 LNHDA and CDR2 SQIVND (reference sequence). V shed 5 bases and J 0 bases; nucleotides not matched to a gene: 4. The CDR3 covers 16 residues. The CDR3 DNA follows: TGTGCCAGTAGTCTAGCGGGGGATTTAGCCAAAAACATTCAGTACTTC. Translating it yields CASSLAGDLAKNIQYF. Supplemented by reference TRBV19 and TRBJ2-4, the full variable domain reads DGGITQSPKYLFRKEGQNVTLSCEQNLNHDAMYWYRQDPGQGLRLIYYSQIVNDFQKGDIAEGYSVSREKKESFPLTVTSAQKNPTAFYLCASSLAGDLAKNIQYFGAGTRLSVL.

The V and J genes are TRBV14 and TRBJ1-4; 7 nucleotides line up with TRBD1. This CDR3 comprises 14 residues. V lost 4 bases, J lost 2 bases, and 1 base stayed unmatched. Germline-derived CDR1 and CDR2 are SGHDN and FVKESK. In DNA, the CDR3 is TGTGCCAGCAGCCCAGGGGGGACTAATGAAAAACTGTTTTTT. It encodes CASSPGGTNEKLFF. The entire variable domain, with the rest obtained from reference TRBV14 and TRBJ1-4, is as follows: EAGVTQFPSHSVIEKGQTVTLRCDPISGHDNLYWYRRVMGKEIKFLLHFVKESKQDESGMPNNRFLAERTGGTYSTLKVQPAELEDSGVYFCASSPGGTNEKLFFGSGTQLSVL.

This clone has a single count. The chain joins TRBV11-3 to TRBJ2-7; 11 nucleotides agree with TRBD2. Per the germline V gene, CDR1 is SGHNT and CDR2 is YENEEA. The CDR3 contains 14 residues. With 5 bases clipped from V and 4 bases from J, the junction kept 4 bases outside the gene matches. The CDR3 loop is CASSPSGRRYEQYF. In nucleotides, the CDR3 is TGTGCCAGCAGCCCTAGCGGGAGGAGGTACGAGCAGTACTTC.

J is TRBJ2-7 and V is TRBV7-2, with D possibly matching TRBD2 (5 bases). This CDR3 comprises 15 residues. V dropped 1 base and J dropped 3 bases, with 13 bases sitting between them. CDR1 is SGHTA, CDR2 FQGNSA, per germline. CDR3 loop: CASSLGSAFRYEQYF. The CDR3 nucleotides read TGTGCCAGCAGCTTAGGTAGCGCTTTCCGCTACGAGCAGTACTTC.

V gene TRBV9 combines with J gene TRBJ2-5, with D possibly being TRBD1 (7 bases). The end of the DNA fits TRBJ2-7 better, so the J call may be wrong. The V gene's germline CDR1 is SGDLS and CDR2 YYNGEE. This CDR3 is 14 amino acids long. The CDR3 coding sequence is TGTGCCAGCAGCGCGGGGGACAGAGTCTACGAGCAGTACTTC. This encodes CASSAGDRVYEQYF.

This clone occurred once. The chain combines TRBV6-5 with TRBJ2-2; TRBD2 agrees at 10 bases. The CDR3 runs 15 residues. With V trimmed by 6 bases and J by 3 bases, 4 bases remained unmatched. Germline CDR1 reads MNHEY; CDR2 reads SVGAGI. The CDR3 bases are TGTGCCAGCAGCCGCGGGACTAGCGACACCGGGGAGCTGTTTTTT. This codes for CASSRGTSDTGELFF.

This chain links TRBV19 with TRBJ2-7; TRBD1 aligns across 8 bases. This CDR3 contains 15 residues. Germline CDR1 is LNHDA and CDR2 is SQIVND (reference sequence). Unmatched junction bases numbered 5, after V lost 1 base and J lost 3 bases. CDR3 DNA sequence: TGTGCCAGTAGTATAGGGACAGGGCCGTTCTACGAGCAGTACTTC. Translated: CASSIGTGPFYEQYF.

V is TRBV7-9 and J is TRBJ2-1; 12 bases map to TRBD2. Trimming took 6 bases from V and 8 from J; bases not matched to a gene: 8. This CDR3 has 15 amino acids. The germline gives CDR1 SEHNR, CDR2 FQNEAQ (reference sequence). CDR3 protein: CASRKLAGGGDEQFF. CDR3 DNA sequence: TGTGCCAGCAGGAAACTAGCGGGGGGAGGGGATGAGCAGTTCTTC.